These 18 T cell receptor beta chains came from one sample sequenced in a study of T cell responses to AZD1222 COVID-19 vaccine. The method was immunoSEQ multiplex PCR; TCRdb's version includes in-frame clones alone and lacks a portion of them. The sample consists of approximately 100,000 clones, roughly nine tenths of them appearing once. Here the sequenced sample was peripheral blood, taken on day 0 of AZD1222 vaccination. Source of these receptors: an adult in good health.

CDR3 in DNA: TGTGCCAGCAGCGTAGGAGGCAGGGATCAAAACACCATATATTTT. It translates to CASSVGGRDQNTIYF. The gene calls are TRBV9 and TRBJ1-3; D possibly corresponds to TRBD1 (5 bases). CDR1 and CDR2 (germline): SGDLS, YYNGEE. V was trimmed by 0 bases and J by 6 bases, leaving 13 bases between them. There are 15 residues in the CDR3.

The CDR3 sequence is CASSLEGNTEAFF. The CDR3 DNA sequence: TGTGCCAGCAGCTTAGAGGGAAACACTGAAGCTTTCTTT. The chain is built from TRBV13 and TRBJ1-1, with unresolved D. CDR3 size: 13 residues. Trimming removed 1 base from V and 2 bases from J, with 5 bases in between. The germline V gene encodes CDR1 PRHDT and CDR2 FYEKMQ (reference sequence). Drawing the rest from reference TRBV13 and TRBJ1-1, the complete variable domain is AAGVIQSPRHLIKEKRETATLKCYPIPRHDTVYWYQQGPGQDPQFLISFYEKMQSDKGSIPDRFSAQQFSDYHSELNMSSLELGDSALYFCASSLEGNTEAFFGQGTRLTVV.

This clone was counted between two and nine times. The chain combines TRBV5-5 with TRBJ1-5, with D hard to call. This CDR3 is built from 16 residues. The V gene lost 1 base and the J gene lost 4 bases, with 15 bases spanning the gap. Germline CDR1 is SGHKS and CDR2 is YYEKEE (reference sequence). The CDR3 loop reads CASSLLDGSLNQPQHF. CDR3 coding DNA: TGTGCCAGCAGCTTGTTGGACGGAAGCTTAAATCAGCCCCAGCATTTT.

The count of this clone is one. The rearrangement joins TRBV6-6 to TRBJ1-2; D remains unclear. The germline V gene encodes CDR1 MNHNY and CDR2 SVGAGI (reference sequence). V gave up 5 bases and J gave up 4 bases, with 11 bases separating them. This CDR3 has 13 residues. CDR3 in amino acids: CASSAYTSYGYTF. DNA for the CDR3: TGTGCCAGCAGTGCGTACACGAGCTATGGCTACACCTTC.

The chain uses TRBV10-1 and TRBJ1-2; D remains ambiguous. The CDR3 sequence is 10 residues long. Germline assignment: CDR1 WNHNN and CDR2 SYGVQD (reference sequence). V lost 2 bases to trimming and J lost 8 bases, with 3 bases between them. CDR3 amino acids: CASSESGYTF. CDR3 coding DNA: TGCGCCAGCAGTGAGAGCGGCTACACCTTC.

This chain uses TRBV27 with TRBJ2-2, with D possibly TRBD1 on 6 matching bases. Germline V gene lookup returns CDR1 MNHEY and CDR2 SMNVEV (reference sequence). V was trimmed by 2 bases and J by 4 bases, leaving 8 bases between them. This CDR3 has 14 residues. The CDR3, as DNA: TGTGCCAGCAGTTTAGCAGGGGCCACCGGGGAGCTGTTTTTT. Its protein is CASSLAGATGELFF.

This clone was detected only a few times. This sequence joins TRBV28 and TRBJ2-7; the D is unclear. V was trimmed by 7 bases and J by 6 bases, leaving 10 bases between them. The CDR3 spans 11 residues. Germline CDR1 MDHEN, CDR2 SYDVKM. CDR3 coding DNA: TGTGCCAGCACCTCAGTTGGCGAGCAGTACTTC. This sequence encodes CASTSVGEQYF.

V gene TRBV5-1 combines with J gene TRBJ1-5; tentatively, D is TRBD1 (6 bases). Trimming removed 6 bases at V and 7 bases at J, with 35 bases between. The CDR3 has 20 residues. In germline, CDR1 is SGHRS, CDR2 YFSETQ. CDR3 sequence reads: CASKTGLHRGRLGMRQPQHF. CDR3 in DNA: TGCGCCAGCAAAACGGGCCTCCACCGGGGGCGGCTTGGCATGAGGCAGCCCCAGCATTTT.

CDR3 DNA sequence: TGCAGTGCTAGATACTCCTACGAGCAGTACTTC. Protein sequence: CSARYSYEQYF. The V and J genes are TRBV20-1 and TRBJ2-7; the D is unclear. The CDR3 totals 11 residues. CDR1 and CDR2 from the germline V gene are DFQATT and SNEGSKA (reference sequence). V was shortened by 2 bases and J by 0 bases, with 2 bases between the two germline ends.

The chain has TRBV28 and TRBJ2-3; 9 bases align to TRBD1. The V and J ends lost 3 bases and 3 bases, in that order; junction bases with no gene match: 4. The germline V gene has CDR1 MDHEN and CDR2 SYDVKM. The CDR3 runs 15 residues. The CDR3 loop is CASSLGTGRTDTQYF. As DNA, the CDR3 is TGTGCCAGCAGTTTGGGGACAGGGAGGACAGATACGCAGTATTTT.

The chain links TRBV19 to TRBJ1-2; TRBD1 agrees at 7 bases. Per germline, CDR1 LNHDA and CDR2 SQIVND (reference sequence). This CDR3 has 15 residues. V lost 6 bases, J lost 8 bases, and 15 bases stayed unmatched. This CDR3 reads CASRKQGLTPGGYTF. The DNA for the CDR3 is TGTGCCAGTAGGAAACAGGGGCTAACGCCGGGCGGCTACACCTTC.

The V and J genes are TRBV6-5 and TRBJ1-6; D possibly corresponds to TRBD1 (6 bases). Looked up from germline, CDR1 is MNHEY and CDR2 is SVGAGI. V was clipped by 7 bases and J by 8 bases, with 18 bases between them. The CDR3 has 15 amino acids. CDR3 nucleotides: TGTGCCAGCAAAACAACAGGGTTGGGTGATTCACCCCTCCACTTT. Protein: CASKTTGLGDSPLHF.

The V and J genes are TRBV9 and TRBJ1-3; no definite D call. Per germline, CDR1 SGDLS and CDR2 YYNGEE. V shed 5 bases and J shed 1 base, with 13 bases lying between them. The CDR3 is 15 amino acids. This chain's CDR3 is CASSRLPESGNTIYF. The DNA for the CDR3 is TGTGCCAGCAGTCGACTCCCCGAATCTGGAAACACCATATATTTT.

The V gene is TRBV6-4, the J gene TRBJ2-1; 10 nucleotides align to TRBD2. J was trimmed by 7 bases and V by 4 bases; bases with no gene match: 1. This CDR3 spans 13 amino acids. Germline V gene lookup returns CDR1 MRHNA and CDR2 SNTAGT. The CDR3 region has the DNA TGTGCCAGCAGTGTACTAGCGGGAAATGAGCAGTTCTTC. Translated, it gives CASSVLAGNEQFF.

The chain has TRBV7-3 and TRBJ2-1, with TRBD1 identical over 9 bases. Germline loops: CDR1 SGHTA, CDR2 FQGTGA. Trimming cost V 3 bases and J 4 bases; bases outside gene matches: 7. The CDR3 is 16 amino acids. The CDR3 sequence is CASSLDGTGRYNEQFF. The CDR3 DNA sequence: TGTGCCAGCAGCTTGGATGGGACAGGGCGATACAATGAGCAGTTCTTC.

In this sample, this clone is medium-sized. This chain joins TRBV11-2 and TRBJ1-2; 7 nucleotides agree with TRBD1. There are 12 residues in the CDR3. Germline V gene sequence: CDR1 SGHAT, CDR2 FQNNGV. V shed 6 bases, J shed 4 bases, and the junction held 2 bases outside the gene matches. Here the CDR3 DNA reads TGTGCCAGCAGTAGGGACAGCTATGGCTACACCTTC. This sequence encodes CASSRDSYGYTF.

The chain employs TRBV7-9 and TRBJ1-5; D is possibly TRBD1 (6 bases). CDR3 size: 16 residues. Germline V gives CDR1 SEHNR, CDR2 FQNEAQ (reference sequence). Trimming removed 1 base at V and 0 bases at J, with 10 bases between. This CDR3 is CASSLGQALSNQPQHF. For the CDR3, the DNA is TGTGCCAGCAGCTTAGGACAGGCACTTAGCAATCAGCCCCAGCATTTT. The whole variable domain, filled in from reference TRBV7-9 and TRBJ1-5, reads DTGVSQNPRHKITKRGQNVTFRCDPISEHNRLYWYRQTLGQGPEFLTYFQNEAQLEKSRLLSDRFSAERPKGSFSTLEIQRTEQGDSAMYLCASSLGQALSNQPQHFGDGTRLSIL.

This clone has a handful of counts. This chain uses TRBV10-2 with TRBJ2-1; 7 positions match TRBD1. Germline loops: CDR1 WSHSY, CDR2 SAAADI. The CDR3 totals 16 residues. With V trimmed by 6 bases and J by 3 bases, 11 bases remained unmatched. The CDR3 region is CASRSRQGTIYNEQFF. The CDR3 DNA reads TGCGCCAGCAGAAGCAGACAGGGTACTATCTACAATGAGCAGTTCTTC.